These T cell receptor beta chains were read from a single sample in a study of shared clonotypes between healthy human individuals. Only in-frame clones appear in the TCRdb table, and some are missing; sequencing was by immunoSEQ multiplex PCR. The data contain over a million clones, 78% of them singletons. Sample: memory CD4+ T cells from PBMCs. All receptors derive from a man between 18 and 35 years old in good health. Some clones in this sample may be carry-over from other donors' samples. Each CDR3 is given with its conserved first and last residue. Fields, in order: V gene, J gene, clone size, D gene, CDR3 DNA, CDR3 protein. D genes are given only for firm matches. Not all rows give a size; the values are once, few, many and, for expanded clones, a class.

v_gene: TRBV5-1; j_gene: TRBJ2-1; abundance: -; d_gene: TRBD2; CDR3nt: TGCGCCAGCAGCTTGCCCCGACTAGCGGGCTACAATGAGCAGTTCTTC; CDR3aa: CASSLPRLAGYNEQFF
v_gene: TRBV30; j_gene: TRBJ2-5; abundance: -; d_gene: -; CDR3nt: TGTGCCTGGAAAGCTTCTGGTGAGACCCAGTACTTC; CDR3aa: CAWKASGETQYF
v_gene: TRBV4-1; j_gene: TRBJ2-1; abundance: -; d_gene: -; CDR3nt: TGCGCCAGCAGCCAAGTTGGGCTGTCGAACAATGAGCAGTTCTTC; CDR3aa: CASSQVGLSNNEQFF
v_gene: TRBV27; j_gene: TRBJ1-5; abundance: -; d_gene: -; CDR3nt: TGTGCCTTTCCCCCCGGGGGCAAGCGGGGCAATCAGCCCCAGCATTTT; CDR3aa: CAFPPGGKRGNQPQHF
v_gene: TRBV4-1; j_gene: TRBJ2-4; abundance: -; d_gene: TRBD1; CDR3nt: TGCGCCAGCAGCCAAGAAGGGACAGGGCTAGCCAAAAACATTCAGTACTTC; CDR3aa: CASSQEGTGLAKNIQYF
v_gene: TRBV25-1; j_gene: TRBJ1-1; abundance: few; d_gene: -; CDR3nt: TGTGCCAGCAGTGAACAGCTGAACACTGAAGCTTTCTTT; CDR3aa: CASSEQLNTEAFF
v_gene: TRBV6-1; j_gene: TRBJ2-7; abundance: -; d_gene: TRBD2; CDR3nt: TGTGCCAGCAGTGTAGAACTAGCGGGCATCTTTACCTACGAGCAGTACTTC; CDR3aa: CASSVELAGIFTYEQYF
v_gene: TRBV28; j_gene: TRBJ2-2; abundance: once; d_gene: -; CDR3nt: TGTGCCAGCAGTTTACCTTCCCTTAGGAACACCGGGGAGCTGTTTTTT; CDR3aa: CASSLPSLRNTGELFF
v_gene: TRBV5-6; j_gene: TRBJ1-1; abundance: -; d_gene: TRBD1; CDR3nt: TGTGCCAGCAGCCCGGACAGGGGAAATATGAACACTGAAGCTTTCTTT; CDR3aa: CASSPDRGNMNTEAFF
v_gene: TRBV7-9; j_gene: TRBJ2-2; abundance: -; d_gene: -; CDR3nt: TGTGCCAGCAGACAAAGAGGCAGGGCGGCCGGGGAGCTGTTTTTT; CDR3aa: CASRQRGRAAGELFF
v_gene: TRBV5-8; j_gene: TRBJ2-6; abundance: -; d_gene: TRBD1; CDR3nt: TGTGCCAGCAGCCCAGGGGGTGGGACGGGGGCCAACGTCCTGACTTTC; CDR3aa: CASSPGGGTGANVLTF
v_gene: TRBV7-3; j_gene: TRBJ1-1; abundance: -; d_gene: -; CDR3nt: TGTGCCAGCAGCTTATCCTCTTGGGGGATCAACACTGAAGCTTTCTTT; CDR3aa: CASSLSSWGINTEAFF
v_gene: TRBV30; j_gene: TRBJ2-1; abundance: -; d_gene: -; CDR3nt: TGTGCCTGGAGTGTACCTGAGAGCTCCTACAATGAGCAGTTCTTC; CDR3aa: CAWSVPESSYNEQFF
v_gene: TRBV27; j_gene: TRBJ2-3; abundance: few; d_gene: TRBD2; CDR3nt: TGTGCCAGCAGTCGGAAGACTAGCGGGAGAGTAGATACGCAGTATTTT; CDR3aa: CASSRKTSGRVDTQYF
v_gene: TRBV2; j_gene: TRBJ2-7; abundance: -; d_gene: -; CDR3nt: TGTGCCAGCTCTCGGGACACCTCCTACGAGCAGTACTTC; CDR3aa: CASSRDTSYEQYF
v_gene: TRBV5-1; j_gene: TRBJ2-1; abundance: -; d_gene: TRBD2; CDR3nt: TGCGCCAGCAGTTTAGCGGGGGCCTACAATGAGCAGTTCTTC; CDR3aa: CASSLAGAYNEQFF
v_gene: TRBV27; j_gene: TRBJ1-1; abundance: -; d_gene: -; CDR3nt: TGTGCCAGCAGTTCCCTTAGCCAGGCCCTGAGGACTGAAGCTTTCTTT; CDR3aa: CASSSLSQALRTEAFF
v_gene: TRBV5-1; j_gene: TRBJ1-2; abundance: -; d_gene: -; CDR3nt: TGCGCCAGCAGCTTGGATGGGGGGACTTATGGCTACACCTTC; CDR3aa: CASSLDGGTYGYTF
v_gene: TRBV18; j_gene: TRBJ2-7; abundance: -; d_gene: TRBD1; CDR3nt: TGTGCCAGCTCACCCGGGGACAGCAGCTACGAGCAGTACTTC; CDR3aa: CASSPGDSSYEQYF
v_gene: TRBV18; j_gene: TRBJ1-3; abundance: -; d_gene: -; CDR3nt: TGTGCCAGCTCACTCATGAGCGTCACTGGAAACACCATATATTTT; CDR3aa: CASSLMSVTGNTIYF
v_gene: TRBV18; j_gene: TRBJ1-1; abundance: -; d_gene: -; CDR3nt: TGTGCCAGCTCACCACCCGGGGCCCTTATCGCTTTCTTT; CDR3aa: CASSPPGALIAFF
v_gene: TRBV6-5; j_gene: TRBJ2-7; abundance: once; d_gene: -; CDR3nt: TGTGCCAGCAGTTCCACATACGAGCAGTACTTC; CDR3aa: CASSSTYEQYF
v_gene: TRBV5-4; j_gene: TRBJ2-7; abundance: -; d_gene: TRBD2; CDR3nt: TGTGCCAGCAGCCCCTTTGCCGGGACTAGCGGGAGGGCCGTTATACGGCAGTACTTC; CDR3aa: CASSPFAGTSGRAVIRQYF
v_gene: TRBV7-9; j_gene: TRBJ1-2; abundance: few; d_gene: TRBD1; CDR3nt: TGTGCCAGCAGCTTACAAGGACAGGGGCACTATGGCTACACCTTC; CDR3aa: CASSLQGQGHYGYTF
v_gene: TRBV21-1; j_gene: TRBJ1-5; abundance: -; d_gene: -; CDR3nt: TGTGCCAGCAGCTCCCTAGGGATTAATCAGCCCCAGCATTTT; CDR3aa: CASSSLGINQPQHF
v_gene: TRBV5-1; j_gene: TRBJ2-1; abundance: once; d_gene: -; CDR3nt: TGCGCCAGCAGCCCAAACTACAATGAGCAGTTCTTC; CDR3aa: CASSPNYNEQFF
v_gene: TRBV18; j_gene: TRBJ2-7; abundance: -; d_gene: TRBD1; CDR3nt: TGTGCCAGCTCATCGGACAGGGGGCCCTACGAGCAGTACTTC; CDR3aa: CASSSDRGPYEQYF
v_gene: TRBV7-2; j_gene: TRBJ2-3; abundance: -; d_gene: -; CDR3nt: TGTGCCAGCAGCTACCAGGCCCACCCCTCCACAGATACGCAGTATTTT; CDR3aa: CASSYQAHPSTDTQYF
v_gene: TRBV5-1; j_gene: TRBJ2-1; abundance: -; d_gene: -; CDR3nt: TGCGCCAGCAGCTTGTCCCCACTAGGCTCCTACAATGAGCAGTTCTTC; CDR3aa: CASSLSPLGSYNEQFF
v_gene: TRBV27; j_gene: TRBJ2-2; abundance: -; d_gene: TRBD2; CDR3nt: TGTGCCAGCAGCCCTCTAGCGGGAGAGGCTATCGGGGAGCTGTTTTTT; CDR3aa: CASSPLAGEAIGELFF
v_gene: TRBV6-5; j_gene: TRBJ2-1; abundance: -; d_gene: TRBD2; CDR3nt: TGTGCCAGCAGTTACGAGGCGGGAGGGCCGTGGAATGAGCAGTTCTTC; CDR3aa: CASSYEAGGPWNEQFF
v_gene: TRBV6-1; j_gene: TRBJ2-7; abundance: -; d_gene: TRBD2; CDR3nt: TGTGCCAGCAGGATAATTAGCGGGAGGGATGGGGAGCAGTACTTC; CDR3aa: CASRIISGRDGEQYF
v_gene: TRBV11-2; j_gene: TRBJ2-2; abundance: -; d_gene: -; CDR3nt: TGTGCCAGCAGCTTTCAAACGGGATCCAGCACCGGGGAGCTGTTTTTT; CDR3aa: CASSFQTGSSTGELFF
v_gene: TRBV19; j_gene: TRBJ2-1; abundance: -; d_gene: -; CDR3nt: TGTGCCAGTAGTATCCCCCGGGACTCATACAATGAGCAGTTCTTC; CDR3aa: CASSIPRDSYNEQFF
v_gene: TRBV6-5; j_gene: TRBJ2-3; abundance: -; d_gene: -; CDR3nt: TGTGCCAGCAGTTACTCACAGGTCCCGGGAGCAGATACGCAGTATTTT; CDR3aa: CASSYSQVPGADTQYF
v_gene: TRBV6-1; j_gene: TRBJ1-4; abundance: -; d_gene: -; CDR3nt: TGTGCCAGCAGACCGCCTGGACAGTTTAATGAAAAACTGTTTTTT; CDR3aa: CASRPPGQFNEKLFF
v_gene: TRBV28; j_gene: TRBJ2-5; abundance: few; d_gene: TRBD2; CDR3nt: TGTGCCAGCAGCCGGTCGCTAAAGCGGGACTATGAGACCCAGTACTTC; CDR3aa: CASSRSLKRDYETQYF
v_gene: TRBV20-1; j_gene: TRBJ2-5; abundance: -; d_gene: -; CDR3nt: TGCAGTGCCCGCGGAAAAGAGACCCAGTACTTC; CDR3aa: CSARGKETQYF
v_gene: TRBV6-4; j_gene: TRBJ1-3; abundance: -; d_gene: TRBD1; CDR3nt: TGTGCCAGCAGTGACCGGGAGAGGGGGGACAGGGTAGGTAGAGCGAATGGAAACACCATATATTTT; CDR3aa: CASSDRERGDRVGRANGNTIYF
v_gene: TRBV5-4; j_gene: TRBJ1-1; abundance: -; d_gene: -; CDR3nt: TGTGCCAGCAGCCCCGTAACAGGGAACACTGAAGCTTTCTTT; CDR3aa: CASSPVTGNTEAFF
v_gene: TRBV11-2; j_gene: TRBJ2-7; abundance: -; d_gene: -; CDR3nt: TGTGCCAGCAGCTTAGTCCCCCCCTGGACAGGAGGGTCCCTGGAGCAGTACTTC; CDR3aa: CASSLVPPWTGGSLEQYF
v_gene: TRBV2; j_gene: TRBJ2-2; abundance: -; d_gene: -; CDR3nt: TGTGCCAGCAGTGTGGGGGCTCTGAACACCGGGGAGCTGTTTTTT; CDR3aa: CASSVGALNTGELFF
v_gene: TRBV28; j_gene: TRBJ1-2; abundance: -; d_gene: -; CDR3nt: TGTGCCAGCAGTTTTGGGAGCTACACCTTC; CDR3aa: CASSFGSYTF
v_gene: TRBV28; j_gene: TRBJ1-2; abundance: -; d_gene: -; CDR3nt: TGTGCCAGCACCAGCGGGGGGGCCCACTATGGCTACACCTTC; CDR3aa: CASTSGGAHYGYTF
v_gene: TRBV25-1; j_gene: TRBJ2-1; abundance: -; d_gene: TRBD2; CDR3nt: TGTGCCAGCACACCCCCGGGACTAGCCCCCCATGAGCAGTTCTTC; CDR3aa: CASTPPGLAPHEQFF
v_gene: TRBV4-2; j_gene: TRBJ2-7; abundance: once; d_gene: -; CDR3nt: TGTGCCAGCAGCCCCGAACTCGATTGGGGACGAGGGTACTTC; CDR3aa: CASSPELDWGRGYF
v_gene: TRBV5-1; j_gene: TRBJ2-3; abundance: -; d_gene: TRBD1; CDR3nt: TGCGCCAGCAGCATACAGGGGGCGGGCACAGATACGCAGTATTTT; CDR3aa: CASSIQGAGTDTQYF
v_gene: TRBV28; j_gene: TRBJ2-6; abundance: -; d_gene: TRBD1; CDR3nt: TGTGCCAGCAGTCCCCAGGGGGACCGGGGCTCTGGGGCCAACGTCCTGACTTTC; CDR3aa: CASSPQGDRGSGANVLTF
v_gene: TRBV7-2; j_gene: TRBJ2-1; abundance: few; d_gene: TRBD1; CDR3nt: TGTGCCAGCCGGGACAGGGGGGGAAACAATGAGCAGTTCTTC; CDR3aa: CASRDRGGNNEQFF
v_gene: TRBV6-5; j_gene: TRBJ2-3; abundance: -; d_gene: -; CDR3nt: TGTGCCAGCAGTTCCCAAGCGGGTCGCACAGATACGCAGTATTTT; CDR3aa: CASSSQAGRTDTQYF
v_gene: TRBV5-1; j_gene: TRBJ2-3; abundance: -; d_gene: TRBD1; CDR3nt: TGCGCCAGCGGTAGGACAGGGTTTTCTAGCACAGATACGCAGTATTTT; CDR3aa: CASGRTGFSSTDTQYF
v_gene: TRBV7-9; j_gene: TRBJ2-3; abundance: -; d_gene: TRBD1; CDR3nt: TGTGCCAGCAGCTTAGGGCCGGGACAGGGGTCAGATACGCAGTATTTT; CDR3aa: CASSLGPGQGSDTQYF
v_gene: TRBV4-3; j_gene: TRBJ2-3; abundance: few; d_gene: -; CDR3nt: TGCGCCAGCAGCCCCGAGAGTCGTGGCACAGATACGCAGTATTTT; CDR3aa: CASSPESRGTDTQYF
v_gene: TRBV9; j_gene: TRBJ2-5; abundance: -; d_gene: -; CDR3nt: TGTGCCAGCAGCGTCGGTCCGGGGAGGGAGACCCAGTACTTC; CDR3aa: CASSVGPGRETQYF
v_gene: TRBV9; j_gene: TRBJ1-3; abundance: -; d_gene: TRBD1; CDR3nt: TGTGCCAGCAGCGGGGACAGGGGTTCTGGCGACACCATATATTTT; CDR3aa: CASSGDRGSGDTIYF
v_gene: TRBV18; j_gene: TRBJ1-1; abundance: -; d_gene: -; CDR3nt: TGTGCCAGCTCACAACAGAAGAACACTGAAGCTTTCTTT; CDR3aa: CASSQQKNTEAFF
v_gene: TRBV5-1; j_gene: TRBJ2-5; abundance: -; d_gene: -; CDR3nt: TGCGCCAGCAGCTTGAACGGCGGGAAGGGGGAGACCCAGTACTTC; CDR3aa: CASSLNGGKGETQYF
v_gene: TRBV2; j_gene: TRBJ2-3; abundance: -; d_gene: TRBD2; CDR3nt: TGTGCCAGCGTCCTAGCGGGAATAGATACGCAGTATTTT; CDR3aa: CASVLAGIDTQYF
v_gene: TRBV6-4; j_gene: TRBJ2-1; abundance: once; d_gene: -; CDR3nt: TGTGCCAGCAGTGACTCGGGGGGAGTGGGCAATGAGCAGTTCTTC; CDR3aa: CASSDSGGVGNEQFF
v_gene: TRBV6-1; j_gene: TRBJ1-1; abundance: -; d_gene: TRBD1; CDR3nt: TGTGCCAGCAGGCTGATACAGGGGTACACTGAAGCTTTCTTT; CDR3aa: CASRLIQGYTEAFF